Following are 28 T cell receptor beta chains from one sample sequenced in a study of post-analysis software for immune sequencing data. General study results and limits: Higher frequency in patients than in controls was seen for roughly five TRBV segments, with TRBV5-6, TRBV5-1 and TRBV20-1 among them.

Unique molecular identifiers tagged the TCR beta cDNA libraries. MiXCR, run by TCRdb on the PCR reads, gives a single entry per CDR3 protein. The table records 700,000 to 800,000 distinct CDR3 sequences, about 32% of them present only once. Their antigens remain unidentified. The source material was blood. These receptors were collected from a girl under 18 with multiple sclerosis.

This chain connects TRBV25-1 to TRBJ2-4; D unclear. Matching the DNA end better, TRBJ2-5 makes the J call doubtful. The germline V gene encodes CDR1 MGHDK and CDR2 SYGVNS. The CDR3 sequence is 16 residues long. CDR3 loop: CASSAPRTPLRETQYF. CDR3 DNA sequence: TGTGCCAGCAGTGCCCCACGGACCCCCCTGCGGGAGACCCAGTACTTC.

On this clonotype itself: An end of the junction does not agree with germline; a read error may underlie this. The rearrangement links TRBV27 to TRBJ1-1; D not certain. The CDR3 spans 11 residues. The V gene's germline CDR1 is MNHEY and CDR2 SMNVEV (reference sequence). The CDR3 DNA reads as TGTGCCAGCAGTTCGAACACTGAAACTTTCTTT. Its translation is CASSSNTETFF.

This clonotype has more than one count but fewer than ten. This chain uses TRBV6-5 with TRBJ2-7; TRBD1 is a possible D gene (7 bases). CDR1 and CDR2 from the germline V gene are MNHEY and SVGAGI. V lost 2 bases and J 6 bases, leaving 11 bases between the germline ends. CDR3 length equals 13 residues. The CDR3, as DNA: TGTGCCAGCAGTTACGGGCAGGGGGGCGAGCAGTACTTC. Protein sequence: CASSYGQGGEQYF.

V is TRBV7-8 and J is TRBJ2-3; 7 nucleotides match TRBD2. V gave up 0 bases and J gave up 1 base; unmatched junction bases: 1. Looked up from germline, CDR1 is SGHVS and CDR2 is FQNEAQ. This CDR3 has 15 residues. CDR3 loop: CASSLALAGTDTQYF. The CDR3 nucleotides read TGTGCCAGCAGCTTAGCGCTAGCGGGCACAGATACGCAGTATTTT.

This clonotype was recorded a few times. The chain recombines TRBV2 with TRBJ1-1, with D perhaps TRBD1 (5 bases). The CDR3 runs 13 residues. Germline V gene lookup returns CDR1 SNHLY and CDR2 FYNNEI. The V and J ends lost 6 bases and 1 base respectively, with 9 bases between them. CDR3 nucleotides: TGTGCCAGCAGGACAGAGCCGAACACTGAAGCTTTCTTT. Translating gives CASRTEPNTEAFF.

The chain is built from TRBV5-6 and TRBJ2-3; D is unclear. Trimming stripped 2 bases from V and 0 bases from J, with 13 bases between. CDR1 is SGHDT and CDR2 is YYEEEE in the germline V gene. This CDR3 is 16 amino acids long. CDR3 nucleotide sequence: TGTGCCAGCAGCTTTGATCCCCAGCGTAGCACAGATACGCAGTATTTT. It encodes CASSFDPQRSTDTQYF.

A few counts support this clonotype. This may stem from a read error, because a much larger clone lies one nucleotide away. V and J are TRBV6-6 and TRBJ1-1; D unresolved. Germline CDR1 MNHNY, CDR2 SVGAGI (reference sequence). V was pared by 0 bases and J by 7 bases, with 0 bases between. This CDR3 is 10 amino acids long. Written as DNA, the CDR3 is TGTGCCAGCAGTTACTCTGAAGCTTTCTTT. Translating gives CASSYSEAFF.

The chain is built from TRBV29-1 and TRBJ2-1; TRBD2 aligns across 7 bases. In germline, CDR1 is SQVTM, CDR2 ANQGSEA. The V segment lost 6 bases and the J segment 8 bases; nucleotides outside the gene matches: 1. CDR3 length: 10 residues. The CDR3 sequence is CSVSGDEQFF. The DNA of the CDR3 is TGCAGCGTGAGCGGGGATGAGCAGTTCTTC.

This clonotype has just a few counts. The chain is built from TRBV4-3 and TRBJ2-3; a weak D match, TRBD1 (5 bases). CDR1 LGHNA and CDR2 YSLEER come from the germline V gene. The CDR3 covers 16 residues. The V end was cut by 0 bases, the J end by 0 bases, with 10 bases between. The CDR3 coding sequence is TGCGCCAGCAGCCAAGATGGCAGGGCTAGCACAGATACGCAGTATTTT. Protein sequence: CASSQDGRASTDTQYF.

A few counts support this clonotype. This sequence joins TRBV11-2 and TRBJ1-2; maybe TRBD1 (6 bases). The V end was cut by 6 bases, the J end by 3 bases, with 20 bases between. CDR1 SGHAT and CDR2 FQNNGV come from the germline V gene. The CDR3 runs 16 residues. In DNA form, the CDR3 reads TGTGCCAGCAGGAAGTGGGGGGGGCCCGATGACTATGGCTACACCTTC. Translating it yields CASRKWGGPDDYGYTF. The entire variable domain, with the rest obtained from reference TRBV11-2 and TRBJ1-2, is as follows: EAGVAQSPRYKIIEKRQSVAFWCNPISGHATLYWYQQILGQGPKLLIQFQNNGVVDDSQLPKDRFSAERLKGVDSTLKIQPAKLEDSAVYLCASRKWGGPDDYGYTFGSGTRLTVV.

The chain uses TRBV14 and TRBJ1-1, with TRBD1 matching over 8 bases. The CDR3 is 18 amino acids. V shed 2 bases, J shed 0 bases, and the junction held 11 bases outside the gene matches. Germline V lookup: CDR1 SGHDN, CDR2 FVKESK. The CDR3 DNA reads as TGTGCCAGCAGCCAACCTGGGGGCAGGGGGCCGTTGAACACTGAAGCTTTCTTT. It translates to CASSQPGGRGPLNTEAFF.

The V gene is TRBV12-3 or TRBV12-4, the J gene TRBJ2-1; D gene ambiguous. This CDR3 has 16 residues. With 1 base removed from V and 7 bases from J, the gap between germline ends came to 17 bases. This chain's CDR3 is CASSLVRSPYGNEQFF. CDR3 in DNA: TGTGCCAGCAGTTTAGTACGATCCCCTTATGGGAATGAGCAGTTCTTC.

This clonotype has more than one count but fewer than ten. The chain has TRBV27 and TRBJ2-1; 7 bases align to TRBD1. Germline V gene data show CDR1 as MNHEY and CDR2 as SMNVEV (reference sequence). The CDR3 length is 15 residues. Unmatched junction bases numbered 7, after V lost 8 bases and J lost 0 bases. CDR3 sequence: CASGSTGSSYNEQFF. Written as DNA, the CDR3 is TGTGCCAGCGGATCGACAGGGAGCTCCTACAATGAGCAGTTCTTC.

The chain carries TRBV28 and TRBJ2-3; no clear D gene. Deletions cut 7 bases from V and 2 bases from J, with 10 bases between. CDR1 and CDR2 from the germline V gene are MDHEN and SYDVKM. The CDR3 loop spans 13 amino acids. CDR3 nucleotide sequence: TGTGCCAGCATCGGCAGCTACACAGATACGCAGTATTTT. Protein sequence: CASIGSYTDTQYF.

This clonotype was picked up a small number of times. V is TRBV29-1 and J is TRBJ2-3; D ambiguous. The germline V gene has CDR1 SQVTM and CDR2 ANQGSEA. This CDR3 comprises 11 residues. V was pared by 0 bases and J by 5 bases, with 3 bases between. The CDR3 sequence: CSVEDQDTQYF. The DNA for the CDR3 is TGCAGCGTTGAAGATCAAGATACGCAGTATTTT.

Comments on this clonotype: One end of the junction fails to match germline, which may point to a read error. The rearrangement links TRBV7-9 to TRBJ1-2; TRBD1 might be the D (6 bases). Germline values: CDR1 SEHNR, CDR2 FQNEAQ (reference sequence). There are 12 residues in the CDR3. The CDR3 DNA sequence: TGTTCCAGCAGCTCCCCCGGGACAGGCTACACCTTC. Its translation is CSSSSPGTGYTF.

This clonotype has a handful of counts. The CDR3 reads CASSQGARGLALSTDTQYF. CDR3 nucleotides: TGTGCCAGCAGCCAAGGAGCCCGAGGACTAGCGCTGAGCACAGATACGCAGTATTTT. This rearrangement joins TRBV14 to TRBJ2-3, with TRBD2 identical over 9 bases. This CDR3 region has 19 residues. The germline gives CDR1 SGHDN, CDR2 FVKESK. The J segment lost 0 bases and the V segment lost 1 base, leaving 11 bases of the junction unmatched.

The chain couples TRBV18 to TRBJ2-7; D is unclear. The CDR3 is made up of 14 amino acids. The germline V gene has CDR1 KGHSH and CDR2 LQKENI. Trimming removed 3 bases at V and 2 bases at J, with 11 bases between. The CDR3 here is CASSPGLDTYEQYF. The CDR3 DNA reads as TGTGCCAGCTCACCGGGTTTGGATACCTACGAGCAGTACTTC. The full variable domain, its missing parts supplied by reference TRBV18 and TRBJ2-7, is NAGVMQNPRHLVRRRGQEARLRCSPMKGHSHVYWYRQLPEEGLKFMVYLQKENIIDESGMPKERFSAEFPKEGPSILRIQQVVRGDSAAYFCASSPGLDTYEQYFGPGTRLTVT.

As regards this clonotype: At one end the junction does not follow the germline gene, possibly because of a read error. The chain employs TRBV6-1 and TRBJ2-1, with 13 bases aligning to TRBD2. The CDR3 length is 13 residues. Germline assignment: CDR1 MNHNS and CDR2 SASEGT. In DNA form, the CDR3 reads TGTGCCAAACTAGCGGGAGGGGGGAATGGGCAGTTCTTC. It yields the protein CAKLAGGGNGQFF.

In DNA, the CDR3 is TGTGCCAGCAGATTAGCGGGGTTGGTATACACCGGGGAGCTGTTTTTT. It translates to CASRLAGLVYTGELFF. The chain recombines TRBV6-6 with TRBJ2-2, with 8 positions matching TRBD2. The CDR3 runs 16 residues. J lost 3 bases, V lost 6 bases, and 9 bases had no gene match. Per germline, CDR1 MNHNY and CDR2 SVGAGI (reference sequence).

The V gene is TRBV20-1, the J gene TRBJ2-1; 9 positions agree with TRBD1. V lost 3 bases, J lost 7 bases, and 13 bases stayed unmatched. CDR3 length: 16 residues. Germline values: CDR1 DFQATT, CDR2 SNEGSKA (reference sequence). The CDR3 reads CSASVFGTGMGNEQFF. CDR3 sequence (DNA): TGCAGTGCTAGCGTTTTCGGGACAGGGATGGGGAATGAGCAGTTCTTC.

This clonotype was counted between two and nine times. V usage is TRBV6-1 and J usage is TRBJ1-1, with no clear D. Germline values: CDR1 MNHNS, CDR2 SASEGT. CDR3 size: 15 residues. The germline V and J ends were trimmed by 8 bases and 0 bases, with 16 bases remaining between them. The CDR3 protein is CASHTQTHLNTEAFF. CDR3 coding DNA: TGTGCCAGCCACACTCAGACTCATCTGAACACTGAAGCTTTCTTT.

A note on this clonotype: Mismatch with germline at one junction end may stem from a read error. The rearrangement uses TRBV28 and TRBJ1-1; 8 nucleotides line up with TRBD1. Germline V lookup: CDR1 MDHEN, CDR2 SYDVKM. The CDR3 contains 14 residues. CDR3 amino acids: CASRLRTGSTEAFF. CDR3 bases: TGTGCCAGCAGACTCCGGACAGGGTCCACTGAAGCCTTCTTT. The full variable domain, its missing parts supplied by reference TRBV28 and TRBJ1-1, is DVKVTQSSRYLVKRTGEKVFLECVQDMDHENMFWYRQDPGLGLRLIYFSYDVKMKEKGDIPEGYSVSREKKERFSLILESASTNQTSMYLCASRLRTGSTEAFFGQGTRLTVV.

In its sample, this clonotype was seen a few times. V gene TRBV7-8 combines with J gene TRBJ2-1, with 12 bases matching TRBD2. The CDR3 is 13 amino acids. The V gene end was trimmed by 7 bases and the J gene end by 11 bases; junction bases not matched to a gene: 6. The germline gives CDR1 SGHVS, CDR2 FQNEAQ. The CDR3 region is CASTALAGGQQFF. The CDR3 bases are TGTGCCAGCACCGCACTAGCGGGAGGACAGCAGTTCTTC.

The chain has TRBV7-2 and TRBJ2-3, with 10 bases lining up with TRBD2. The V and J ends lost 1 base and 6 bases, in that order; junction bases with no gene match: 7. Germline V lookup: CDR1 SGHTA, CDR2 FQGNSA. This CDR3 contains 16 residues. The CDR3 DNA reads TGTGCCAGCAGCTTAGTGTCGAGCGGGGGGGCTGATACGCAGTATTTT. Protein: CASSLVSSGGADTQYF.

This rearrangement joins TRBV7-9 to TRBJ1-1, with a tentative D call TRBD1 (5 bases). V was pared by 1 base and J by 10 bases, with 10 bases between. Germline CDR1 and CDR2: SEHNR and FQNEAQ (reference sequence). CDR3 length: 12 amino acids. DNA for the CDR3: TGTGCCAGCAGCTTAGTAGGGGTGGCAGCTTTCTTT. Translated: CASSLVGVAAFF.

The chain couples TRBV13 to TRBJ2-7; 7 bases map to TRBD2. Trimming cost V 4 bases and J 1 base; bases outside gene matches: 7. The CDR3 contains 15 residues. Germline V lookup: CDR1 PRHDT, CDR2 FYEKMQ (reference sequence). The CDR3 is CASSYHSGASYEQYF. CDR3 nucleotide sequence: TGTGCCAGCAGCTACCACAGCGGGGCGTCCTACGAGCAGTACTTC.

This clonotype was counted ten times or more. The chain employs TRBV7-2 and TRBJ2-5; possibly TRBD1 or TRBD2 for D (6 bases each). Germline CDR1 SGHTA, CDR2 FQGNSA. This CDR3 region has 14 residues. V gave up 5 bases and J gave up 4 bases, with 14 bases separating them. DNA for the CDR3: TGTGCCAGCAGCCCACAGGGAGGAGGAGAGACCCAGTACTTC. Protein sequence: CASSPQGGGETQYF.